This T cell receptor beta chain originates from a study of cytomegalovirus exposure and HLA in healthy donors. The CDR3 is made up of 14 amino acids. CDR1 is SGHRS, CDR2 YFSETQ, per germline. Trimming at V came to 6 bases and at J to 5 bases, leaving 10 bases not matched to a gene. Clones were sequenced by immunoSEQ multiplex PCR, and TCRdb holds only the in-frame ones, with some missing. Seen here are roughly 250,000 clones, around 90% observed once, and the top ten hold 0.37%. The sequencing input was PBMCs. The sequence came from a woman in her late teens or twenties in good health and CMV-seronegative. This chain uses TRBV5-1 with TRBJ2-7; TRBD2 aligns across 8 bases. CDR3 sequence (DNA): TGCGCCAGCAAACCGCGGGGGGCCTTCCACGAGCAGTACTTC. Its translation: CASKPRGAFHEQYF.